This T cell receptor (beta chain) was sequenced in a study of vaccination effects on CD4 cells after COVID-19. Whole-study results and caveats: Infection- and vaccine-induced clones contracted markedly late after vaccination. Common cold coronaviruses were cross-recognized by only 1 of 255 vaccine-induced clones in healthy vaccinees.

CDR1 and CDR2 (germline): KGHDR, SFDVKD. The CDR3 extends over 16 amino acids. Deletions cut 4 bases from V and 0 bases from J, with 12 bases between. Only in-frame clones appear in the TCRdb table, and some are missing; sequencing was by immunoSEQ multiplex PCR. The sample includes 40,000 to 50,000 clones, 77% of them seen just once. Sequencing in the ViraFEST assay came after antigen-specific CD4+ T cells had been expanded with viral peptide pools, which were used to stimulate PBMC. At the end of roughly 9 days of culture, CD4+ T cells were isolated. The vaccine recipients had no prior SARS-CoV-2 infection, with negative nucleocapsid antibodies. In the cultures, half the medium was exchanged for IL-2 medium on days 3 and 7. Comment on this clone: Its matching antigen is unknown.

This sample comprised CD4+ T cells from PBMCs cultured with HCoV-NL63 spike peptides, obtained before COVID-19 vaccination. The receptor was derived from a human donor who received a COVID-19 vaccine. The rearrangement links TRBV24-1 to TRBJ2-1, with D perhaps TRBD1 (5 bases). The CDR3 protein is CATSDPTGASYNEQFF. In DNA, the CDR3 is TGTGCCACCAGTGACCCTACAGGAGCCTCCTACAATGAGCAGTTCTTC.